Below are 9 T cell receptor beta chains sequenced from a single sample in a study of cytomegalovirus exposure and HLA in healthy donors. Use of 60 Vbeta and 13 Jbeta primers characterized the PCR. Sequencing was performed with immunoSEQ multiplex PCR; in TCRdb, only in-frame clones are kept and a portion is missing. Among about 160,000 clones, around 76% were seen once, and the ten largest hold over 1.1%. The sequencing input was PBMCs. The receptors come from a man between 60 and 75 years old in good health and CMV-seronegative.

This clone has only a few counts. V gene TRBV7-9 combines with J gene TRBJ2-3, with TRBD1 matching over 9 bases. V was pared by 1 base and J by 4 bases, with 6 bases of the junction left unmatched. This CDR3 is 16 amino acids long. Germline V gene lookup returns CDR1 SEHNR and CDR2 FQNEAQ (reference sequence). The CDR3 nucleotides read TGTGCCAGCAGCTTAGACGGGACAGGGTTTCCAGATACGCAGTATTTT. This gives the protein CASSLDGTGFPDTQYF.

The rearrangement links TRBV4-3 to TRBJ2-7; D may be TRBD2 (7 bases). The CDR3 length is 15 residues. Trimming pared 1 base from V and 3 bases from J, leaving 13 bases between. Germline CDR1 and CDR2: LGHNA and YSLEER. The CDR3 coding sequence is TGCGCCAGCAGCCAAGTGCGGGGGCTTGGCTACGAGCAGTACTTC. It translates to CASSQVRGLGYEQYF.

The rearrangement joins TRBV18 to TRBJ1-3, with a possible D match to TRBD1 (6 bases). The V end was cut by 3 bases, the J end by 0 bases, with 12 bases between. Germline V gene lookup returns CDR1 KGHSH and CDR2 LQKENI. This CDR3 comprises 16 residues. CDR3 coding DNA: TGTGCCAGCTCACCGTCACAGGGATTCTCTGGAAACACCATATATTTT. It codes for CASSPSQGFSGNTIYF. Full variable domain (missing parts from reference TRBV18 and TRBJ1-3): NAGVMQNPRHLVRRRGQEARLRCSPMKGHSHVYWYRQLPEEGLKFMVYLQKENIIDESGMPKERFSAEFPKEGPSILRIQQVVRGDSAAYFCASSPSQGFSGNTIYFGEGSWLTVV.

The chain recombines TRBV11-2 with TRBJ2-7; tentative D call: TRBD2 (5 bases). Germline CDR1 reads SGHAT; CDR2 reads FQNNGV. This CDR3 spans 15 amino acids. V shed 3 bases and J shed 3 bases, with 15 bases lying between them. DNA for the CDR3: TGTGCCAGCAGCTTGGTCTACGAGCGGCACTACGAGCAGTACTTC. It translates to CASSLVYERHYEQYF. Drawing the rest from reference TRBV11-2 and TRBJ2-7, the complete variable domain is EAGVAQSPRYKIIEKRQSVAFWCNPISGHATLYWYQQILGQGPKLLIQFQNNGVVDDSQLPKDRFSAERLKGVDSTLKIQPAKLEDSAVYLCASSLVYERHYEQYFGPGTRLTVT.

The chain combines TRBV9 with TRBJ2-3; 12 nucleotides line up with TRBD2. This CDR3 is 17 amino acids long. The ends lost 3 bases at V and 4 bases at J; junction bases unmatched: 9. Germline assignment: CDR1 SGDLS and CDR2 YYNGEE. CDR3 nucleotides: TGTGCCAGCAGCGGCCTCCTCACTAGCGGGGGGCCAGATACGCAGTATTTT. Its protein product is CASSGLLTSGGPDTQYF. Based on the CDR3 plus reference TRBV9 and TRBJ2-3, the full variable domain is DSGVTQTPKHLITATGQRVTLRCSPRSGDLSVYWYQQSLDQGLQFLIQYYNGEERAKGNILERFSAQQFPDLHSELNLSSLELGDSALYFCASSGLLTSGGPDTQYFGPGTRLTVL.

V usage is TRBV29-1 and J usage is TRBJ2-3, with a tentative D call TRBD2 (5 bases). V lost 2 bases and J lost 4, with 7 bases in between. The CDR3 is 12 residues long. The germline V gene encodes CDR1 SQVTM and CDR2 ANQGSEA. The CDR3 spells CSVEREPDTQYF. The CDR3 nucleotides read TGCAGCGTTGAAAGGGAGCCAGATACGCAGTATTTT.

Concerning this clone itself: A read error may produce the germline difference seen at one junction end. V gene TRBV18 combines with J gene TRBJ2-5; TRBD2 aligns across 8 bases. Looked up from germline, CDR1 is KGHSH and CDR2 is LQKENI. The CDR3 has 14 amino acids. CDR3 amino acids: CASSPERGSEAQYF. CDR3 DNA: TGTGCCAGCTCACCTGAGCGGGGGTCAGAGGCCCAGTACTTC.

This clone was seen just once. The CDR3 DNA is TGTGCCAGCCAAACGATGACCCTAGCGGGAATGACCGGGGAGCTGTTTTTT. This translates into CASQTMTLAGMTGELFF. The chain is built from TRBV5-4 and TRBJ2-2; TRBD2 agrees at 9 bases. The V gene's germline CDR1 is SGHNT and CDR2 YYREEE (reference sequence). Germline trimming cut 7 bases from V and 5 bases from J; bases unmatched to any gene: 15. The CDR3 totals 17 residues.

This sequence joins TRBV5-1 and TRBJ2-1, with 9 bases lining up with TRBD1. The CDR3 spans 15 residues. CDR1 and CDR2 from the germline V gene are SGHRS and YFSETQ. The V gene end was trimmed by 3 bases and the J gene end by 2 bases; junction bases not matched to a gene: 3. The CDR3 is CASSYGQGPYNEQFF. Here the CDR3 DNA reads TGCGCCAGCAGCTACGGACAGGGGCCCTACAATGAGCAGTTCTTC.